This T cell receptor beta chain derives from a study of blood T cell repertoires in COVID-19. Across the whole study: Some COVID-19 samples were acute and others convalescent; all came from the United States, Italy and Spain. Nucleic acid was either cDNA or gDNA, and it came from T cells, B-cell-depleted T cells, or PBMCs.

By sample fraction, this clone is medium-sized. Study processing details: It was from reference gene primer amplification that nucleated cell counts were estimated. Sequencing was performed with immunoSEQ multiplex PCR; in TCRdb, only in-frame clones are kept and a portion is missing. The DNA gave D and trimming, while V, J and clone size come from that table. This table has some 78,000 clones, less than 95% appearing once. V gave up 6 bases and J gave up 5 bases; unmatched junction bases: 7. Looked up from germline, CDR1 is GTSNPN and CDR2 is SVGIG (reference sequence). This CDR3 comprises 12 residues.

This TCR came from a woman aged 50 to 65 in a cohort sampled during active COVID-19. The sequenced material came from peripheral blood. The chain joins TRBV30 to TRBJ2-7, with 7 nucleotides matching TRBD2. This CDR3 reads CACRGGGNEQYF. The CDR3 DNA reads as TGTGCCTGCCGTGGGGGGGGTAACGAGCAGTACTTC.